The next 15 T cell receptor beta chains were all read from a single sample in a study of beta chain features in type 1 diabetes. The authors reverse transcribed all of the isolated RNA, so sequencing captured expressed TCRB transcripts. Some clones are missing from TCRdb's copy, which holds only in-frame ones; the method was immunoSEQ multiplex PCR. The sample lists about 160,000 clones, less than 9.5% occurring once. The sequencing sample was made of central memory CD4+ T cells from blood. These receptors all stem from a young woman in good health.

The J gene is TRBJ2-5, the V gene TRBV7-2; 8 bases are a match to TRBD1. Trimming cost V 5 bases and J 4 bases; bases outside gene matches: 6. Germline V gene sequence: CDR1 SGHTA, CDR2 FQGNSA. The CDR3 is made up of 14 amino acids. The CDR3 coding sequence is TGTGCCAGCAGCGGAGAAGACAGGGGAGAGACCCAGTACTTC. Translation: CASSGEDRGETQYF.

Of note for this clone: Within the sample, other DNA sequences also encode this same CDR3. The J gene is TRBJ2-6, the V gene TRBV9, with a tentative D call TRBD2 (5 bases). The V gene's germline CDR1 is SGDLS and CDR2 YYNGEE. V was trimmed by 2 bases and J by 1 base, leaving 7 bases between them. CDR3 length equals 15 residues. The CDR3 loop is CASSVTGSGANVLTF. The CDR3 DNA follows: TGTGCCAGCAGCGTCACGGGATCTGGGGCCAACGTCCTGACTTTC.

Only a few counts were recorded for this clone. V usage is TRBV9 and J usage is TRBJ1-3; D unresolved. V lost 0 bases, J lost 0 bases, and 10 bases lay in between. CDR3 size: 16 residues. Per germline, CDR1 SGDLS and CDR2 YYNGEE. The CDR3, as DNA: TGTGCCAGCAGCGTAGATTCAGTCCACTCTGGAAACACCATATATTTT. Translating it yields CASSVDSVHSGNTIYF.

This clone was seen just once. The genes are TRBV7-8 and TRBJ2-3; the match to TRBD2 covers 13 bases. CDR1 is SGHVS and CDR2 is FQNEAQ in the germline V gene. V trimming: 3 bases; J trimming: 6 bases; junction bases outside the gene matches: 9. The CDR3 has 17 amino acids. The CDR3 sequence is CASSFMTSGGSGDTQYF. The CDR3 nucleotides read TGTGCCAGCAGCTTTATGACTAGCGGGGGGTCAGGGGATACGCAGTATTTT.

The rearrangement uses TRBV5-6 and TRBJ2-2; D ambiguous. Between the trimmed V and J ends, which lost 1 base and 1 base, there was a span of 8 bases. The CDR3 contains 15 residues. CDR1 and CDR2 (germline): SGHDT, YYEEEE. CDR3 in DNA: TGTGCCAGCAGCTTGTCACTGCTGAACACCGGGGAGCTGTTTTTT. Amino acids: CASSLSLLNTGELFF.

The CDR3 nucleotides read TGCGCCAGCAAATTAGCGGGGGTAAACACCGGGGAGCTGTTTTTT. It translates to CASKLAGVNTGELFF. The rearrangement uses TRBV5-1 and TRBJ2-2; 9 bases match TRBD2. The CDR3 contains 15 residues. The ends lost 6 bases at V and 2 bases at J; junction bases unmatched: 5. Germline lookup yields CDR1 SGHRS and CDR2 YFSETQ.

This clone was seen more than once but under ten times. The chain links TRBV19 to TRBJ1-1; D gene ambiguous. The germline V gene has CDR1 LNHDA and CDR2 SQIVND (reference sequence). This CDR3 spans 16 amino acids. V lost 0 bases and J 1 base, leaving 12 bases between the germline ends. DNA of the CDR3: TGTGCCAGTAGTATAGATCGTCTGGGGAGGAACACTGAAGCTTTCTTT. Protein sequence: CASSIDRLGRNTEAFF.

This clone was picked up a small number of times. V is TRBV7-9 and J is TRBJ2-5, with TRBD1 identical over 7 bases. V shed 5 bases and J 2 bases; nucleotides not matched to a gene: 8. Germline V gene sequence: CDR1 SEHNR, CDR2 FQNEAQ (reference sequence). CDR3 length: 15 amino acids. The CDR3 region has the DNA TGTGCCAGCAGCCCAAGGACAGGCCTTCAAGAGACCCAGTACTTC. It translates to CASSPRTGLQETQYF.

This clone was seen only a few times. In the same sample, other DNA sequences code for this CDR3. The V call is TRBV30, the J call TRBJ1-1; D gene uncertain. The CDR3 loop spans 11 amino acids. V was cut by 4 bases and J by 6 bases, with 9 bases left in between. Germline loops: CDR1 GTSNPN, CDR2 SVGIG (reference sequence). In DNA, the CDR3 is TGTGCCTGGACCTCGGGGTCTGAAGCTTTCTTT. The encoded protein is CAWTSGSEAFF.

This clone has a handful of counts. This chain connects TRBV15 to TRBJ2-4; perhaps TRBD2 as D (5 bases). Trimming took 1 base from V and 0 from J, leaving 10 bases between them. The length of the CDR3 is 16 residues. Germline V gene sequence: CDR1 LNHNV, CDR2 YYDKDF (reference sequence). The CDR3 DNA sequence: TGTGCCACCAGCAGAGCGGAGGAACTAGCCAAAAACATTCAGTACTTC. Amino acids: CATSRAEELAKNIQYF.

For this clone: The same CDR3 is also encoded by other DNA sequences in this sample. The chain combines TRBV7-8 with TRBJ2-7, with D perhaps TRBD2 (5 bases). Per the germline V gene, CDR1 is SGHVS and CDR2 is FQNEAQ. CDR3 length: 13 amino acids. Trimming removed 3 bases from V and 3 bases from J, with 9 bases in between. The CDR3 DNA sequence: TGTGCCAGCAGCTTTTCGGGGAGCTACGAGCAGTACTTC. This gives the protein CASSFSGSYEQYF.

The rearrangement links TRBV7-2 to TRBJ2-3; the match to TRBD1 covers 7 bases. V trimming: 1 base; J trimming: 4 bases; junction bases outside the gene matches: 2. The CDR3 is 14 residues long. The V gene's germline CDR1 is SGHTA and CDR2 FQGNSA. CDR3 amino acids: CASSLDRGADTQYF. In DNA, the CDR3 is TGTGCCAGCAGCTTAGACAGGGGCGCAGATACGCAGTATTTT.

The V and J genes are TRBV5-1 and TRBJ2-4; 8 bases line up with TRBD1. The junction had 2 bases not matched to a gene; V was cut back by 0 bases and J by 6 bases. The germline CDR1 and CDR2 sequences are SGHRS and YFSETQ. This CDR3 is 14 amino acids long. The CDR3 DNA is TGCGCCAGCAGCTTGGCTCAGGGGGCAAACATTCAGTACTTC. It codes for CASSLAQGANIQYF.

This clone was seen only a few times. The genes are TRBV5-6 and TRBJ1-1, with D possibly being TRBD1 (6 bases). CDR3 length: 14 amino acids. CDR1 is SGHDT and CDR2 is YYEEEE in the germline V gene. With 2 bases removed from V and 1 base from J, the gap between germline ends came to 9 bases. The CDR3 loop is CASSFPDRNTEAFF. In DNA form, the CDR3 reads TGTGCCAGCAGCTTCCCGGACAGGAACACTGAAGCTTTCTTT. Full variable domain (rest looked up from reference TRBV5-6 and TRBJ1-1): DAGVTQSPTHLIKTRGQQVTLRCSPKSGHDTVSWYQQALGQGPQFIFQYYEEEERQRGNFPDRFSGHQFPNYSSELNVNALLLGDSALYLCASSFPDRNTEAFFGQGTRLTVV.

The V and J genes are TRBV7-9 and TRBJ1-4; D is unclear. CDR3 length: 12 amino acids. The V gene's germline CDR1 is SEHNR and CDR2 FQNEAQ (reference sequence). Trimming stripped 4 bases from V and 8 bases from J, with 8 bases between. DNA for the CDR3: TGTGCCAGCAGCTCTAGGCAGGAAAAACTGTTTTTT. Protein product: CASSSRQEKLFF.